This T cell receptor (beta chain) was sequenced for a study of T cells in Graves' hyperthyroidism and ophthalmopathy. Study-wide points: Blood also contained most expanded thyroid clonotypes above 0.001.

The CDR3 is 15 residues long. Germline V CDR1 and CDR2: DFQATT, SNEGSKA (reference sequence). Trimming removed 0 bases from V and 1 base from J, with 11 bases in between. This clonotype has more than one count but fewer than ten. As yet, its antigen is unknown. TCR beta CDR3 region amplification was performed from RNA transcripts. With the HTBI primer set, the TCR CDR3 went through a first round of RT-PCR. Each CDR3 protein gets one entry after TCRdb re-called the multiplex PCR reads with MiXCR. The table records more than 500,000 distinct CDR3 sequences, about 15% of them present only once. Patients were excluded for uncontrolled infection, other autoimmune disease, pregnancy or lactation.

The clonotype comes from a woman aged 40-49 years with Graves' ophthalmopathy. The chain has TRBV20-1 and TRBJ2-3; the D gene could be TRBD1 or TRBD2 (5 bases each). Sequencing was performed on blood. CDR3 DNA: TGCAGTGCTAGAGATCAATGGGGACGCACAGATACGCAGTATTTT. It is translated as CSARDQWGRTDTQYF.